This TCR beta chain appears in the sequencing data of a study of T cells in localized non-small cell lung cancer. Findings and limits, study-wide: Adjacent uninvolved lung tissue had the highest T cell clonality, exceeding tumor.

V lost 6 bases, J lost 7 bases, and 9 bases stayed unmatched. Germline CDR1 and CDR2: SGHNT and YENEEA. The CDR3 totals 14 residues. The repertoire was sequenced with immunoSEQ multiplex PCR; TCRdb's copy has only in-frame clones and lacks some. The repertoire holds 3,000 to 3,500 clones, with roughly 26% as singletons. In this sample, this clone is large. As yet, its antigen is unknown. Sequences were derived from lung tumor tissue, sampled before any cancer treatment. The TCR comes from a man between 40 and 70 years old with stage I lung adenocarcinoma. The J gene is TRBJ1-5, the V gene TRBV11-3; 7 bases agree with TRBD1. The CDR3 nucleotides read TGTGCCAGCAGTTACAACAGGGGAATGCAGCCCCAGCATTTT. This translates into CASSYNRGMQPQHF.